This T cell receptor (beta chain) was recovered during a study of CD8 T cells in Susac syndrome. With random hexamers, 0.5 to 1 ug RNA was reverse transcribed. Multiplex PCR with immunoSEQ amplified the TCR beta CDR3 across 54 Vbeta and 13 Jbeta. TCRdb used MiXCR to reprocess the immunoSEQ multiplex PCR reads, holding one entry per CDR3 protein. The table lists about 300,000 distinct CDR3 sequences, 89% of them singletons. Germline V gene sequence: CDR1 SEHNR, CDR2 FQNEAQ (reference sequence). With V trimmed by 4 bases and J by 5 bases, 10 bases remained unmatched. This CDR3 has 16 amino acids. Stable or active relapsing-remitting multiple sclerosis, untreated and meeting revised McDonald criteria, defined the controls. While CD8+ and CD4+ T cells were isolated negatively, TEMRA cells were enriched by FACS. This clonotype appeared once.

This receptor was identified in a human donor with multiple sclerosis. Sequenced material: CD8+ T cells from PBMCs. The chain recombines TRBV7-9 with TRBJ2-1, with TRBD1 matching 8 bases. The CDR3 protein is CASSSARTGKHNEQFF. The CDR3 nucleotides read TGTGCCAGCAGCTCCGCCCGGACAGGGAAGCACAATGAGCAGTTCTTC.